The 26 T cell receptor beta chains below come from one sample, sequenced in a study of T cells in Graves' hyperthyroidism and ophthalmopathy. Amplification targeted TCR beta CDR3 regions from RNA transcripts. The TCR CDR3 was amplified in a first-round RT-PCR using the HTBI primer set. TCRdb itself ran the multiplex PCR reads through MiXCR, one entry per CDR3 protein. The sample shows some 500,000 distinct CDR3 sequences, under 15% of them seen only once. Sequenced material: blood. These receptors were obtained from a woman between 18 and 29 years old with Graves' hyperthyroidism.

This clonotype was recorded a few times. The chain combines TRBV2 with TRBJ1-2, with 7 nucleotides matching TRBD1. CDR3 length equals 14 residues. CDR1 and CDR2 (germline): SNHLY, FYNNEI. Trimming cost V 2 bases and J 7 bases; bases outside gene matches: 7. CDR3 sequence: CASSEHRGPRGYTF. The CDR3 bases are TGTGCCAGCAGTGAACACAGGGGACCTCGTGGCTACACCTTC.

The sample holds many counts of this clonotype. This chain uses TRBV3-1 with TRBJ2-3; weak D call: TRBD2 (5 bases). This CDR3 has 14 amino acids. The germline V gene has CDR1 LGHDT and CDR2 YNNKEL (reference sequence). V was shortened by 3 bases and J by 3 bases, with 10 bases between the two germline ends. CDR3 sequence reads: CASSQRVFTDTQYF. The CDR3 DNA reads TGTGCCAGCAGCCAGAGGGTTTTTACAGATACGCAGTATTTT.

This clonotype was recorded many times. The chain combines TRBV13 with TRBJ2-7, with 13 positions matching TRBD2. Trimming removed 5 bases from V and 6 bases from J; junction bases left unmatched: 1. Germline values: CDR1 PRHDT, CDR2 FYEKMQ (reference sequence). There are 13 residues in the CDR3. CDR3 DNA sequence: TGTGCCAGCAGCAGGACTAGCGGGAGCGAGCAGTACGTC. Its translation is CASSRTSGSEQYV.

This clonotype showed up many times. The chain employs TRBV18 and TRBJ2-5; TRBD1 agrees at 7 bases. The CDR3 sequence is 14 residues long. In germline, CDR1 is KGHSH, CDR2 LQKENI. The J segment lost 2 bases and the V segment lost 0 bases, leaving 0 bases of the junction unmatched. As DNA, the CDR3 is TGTGCCAGCTCACCACCGGGACAGCAAGAGACCCAGTACTTC. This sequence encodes CASSPPGQQETQYF.

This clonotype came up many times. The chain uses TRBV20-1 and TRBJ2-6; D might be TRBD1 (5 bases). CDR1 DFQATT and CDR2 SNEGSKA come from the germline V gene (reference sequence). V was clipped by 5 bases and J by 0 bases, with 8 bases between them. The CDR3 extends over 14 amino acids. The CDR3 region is CSAADSSGANVLTF. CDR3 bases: TGCAGTGCTGCCGACAGCTCTGGGGCCAACGTCCTGACTTTC.

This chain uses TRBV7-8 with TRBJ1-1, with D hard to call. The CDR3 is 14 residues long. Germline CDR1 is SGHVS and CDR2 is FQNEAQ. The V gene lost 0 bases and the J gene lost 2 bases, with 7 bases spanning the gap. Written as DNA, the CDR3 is TGTGCCAGCAGCTTAGCGCGGAAAAACACTGAAGCTTTCTTT. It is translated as CASSLARKNTEAFF.

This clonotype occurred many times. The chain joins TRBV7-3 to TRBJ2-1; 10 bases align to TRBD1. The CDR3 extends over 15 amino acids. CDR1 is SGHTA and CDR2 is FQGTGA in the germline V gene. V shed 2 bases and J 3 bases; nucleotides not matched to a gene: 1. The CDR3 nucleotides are TGTGCCAGCAGCTTAGACAGGGGGCTCTACAATGAGCAGTTCTTC. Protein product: CASSLDRGLYNEQFF.

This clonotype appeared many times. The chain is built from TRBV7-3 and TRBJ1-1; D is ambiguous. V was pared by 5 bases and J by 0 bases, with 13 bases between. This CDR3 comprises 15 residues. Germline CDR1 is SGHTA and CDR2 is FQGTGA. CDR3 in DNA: TGTGCCAGCAGCCCGAGCGGTCAGTTGAACACTGAAGCTTTCTTT. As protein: CASSPSGQLNTEAFF.

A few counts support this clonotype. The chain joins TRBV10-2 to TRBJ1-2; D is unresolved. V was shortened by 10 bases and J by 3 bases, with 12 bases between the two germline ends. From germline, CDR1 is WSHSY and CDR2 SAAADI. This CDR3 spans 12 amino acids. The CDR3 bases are TGCGCCACCACAGTGAGCGACTATGGCTACACCTTC. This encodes CATTVSDYGYTF.

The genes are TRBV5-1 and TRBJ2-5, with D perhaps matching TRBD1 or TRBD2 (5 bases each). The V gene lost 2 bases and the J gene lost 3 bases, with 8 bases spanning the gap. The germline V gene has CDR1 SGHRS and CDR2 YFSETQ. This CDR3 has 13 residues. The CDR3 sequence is CASSFRGEETQYF. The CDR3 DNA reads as TGCGCCAGCAGCTTTCGGGGCGAAGAGACCCAGTACTTC.

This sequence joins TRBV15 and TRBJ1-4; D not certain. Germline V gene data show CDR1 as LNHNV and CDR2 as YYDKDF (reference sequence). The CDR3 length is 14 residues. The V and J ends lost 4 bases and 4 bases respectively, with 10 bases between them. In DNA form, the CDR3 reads TGTGCCACCAGCATTCATCCAGTTAATGAAAAACTGTTTTTT. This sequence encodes CATSIHPVNEKLFF.

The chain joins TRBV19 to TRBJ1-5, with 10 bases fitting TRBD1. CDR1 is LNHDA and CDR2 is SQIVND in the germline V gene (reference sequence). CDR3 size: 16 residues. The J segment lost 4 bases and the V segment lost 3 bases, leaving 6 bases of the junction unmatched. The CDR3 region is CASSIEGQGLNQPQHF. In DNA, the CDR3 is TGTGCCAGTAGTATTGAGGGACAGGGGCTTAATCAGCCCCAGCATTTT.

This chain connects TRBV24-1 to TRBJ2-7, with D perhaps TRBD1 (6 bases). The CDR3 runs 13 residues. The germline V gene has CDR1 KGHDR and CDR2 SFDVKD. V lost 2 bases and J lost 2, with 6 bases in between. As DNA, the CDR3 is TGTGCCACCAGTGATTGGGACACCTACGAGCAGTACTTC. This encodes CATSDWDTYEQYF.

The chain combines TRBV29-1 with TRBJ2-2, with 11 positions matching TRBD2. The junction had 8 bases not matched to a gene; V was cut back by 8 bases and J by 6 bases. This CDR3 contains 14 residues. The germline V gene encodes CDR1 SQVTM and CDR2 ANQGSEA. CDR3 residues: CSNHSGRAAGELFF. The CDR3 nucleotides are TGCAGCAACCATAGCGGGAGGGCCGCCGGGGAGCTGTTTTTT.

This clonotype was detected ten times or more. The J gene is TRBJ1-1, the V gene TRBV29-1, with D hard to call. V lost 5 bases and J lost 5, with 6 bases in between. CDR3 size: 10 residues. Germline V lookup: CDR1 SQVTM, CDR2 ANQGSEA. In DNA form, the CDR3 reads TGCAGCGTTCAAAGTACTGAAGCTTTCTTT. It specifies CSVQSTEAFF.

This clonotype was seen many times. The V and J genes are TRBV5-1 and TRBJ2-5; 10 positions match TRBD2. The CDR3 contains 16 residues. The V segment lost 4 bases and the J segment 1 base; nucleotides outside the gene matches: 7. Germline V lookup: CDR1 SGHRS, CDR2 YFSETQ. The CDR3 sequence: CASSPRTSGSQETQYF. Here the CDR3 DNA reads TGCGCCAGCAGCCCTCGGACTAGCGGAAGCCAAGAGACCCAGTACTTC.

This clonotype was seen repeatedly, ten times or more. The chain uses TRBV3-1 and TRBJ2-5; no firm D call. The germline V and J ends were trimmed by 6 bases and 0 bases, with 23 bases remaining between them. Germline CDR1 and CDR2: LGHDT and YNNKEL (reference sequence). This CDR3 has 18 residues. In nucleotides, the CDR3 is TGTGCCAGCAGTCAAACCGGCAGGTTGCGAGGCGACCAAGAGACCCAGTACTTC. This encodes CASSQTGRLRGDQETQYF.

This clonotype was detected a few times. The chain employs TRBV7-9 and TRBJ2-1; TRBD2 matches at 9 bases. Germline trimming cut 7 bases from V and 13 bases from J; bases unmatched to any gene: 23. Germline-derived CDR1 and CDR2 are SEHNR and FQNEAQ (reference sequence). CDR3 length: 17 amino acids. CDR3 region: CASTPLQGSGGRSPQFF. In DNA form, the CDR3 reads TGTGCCAGCACCCCTTTACAGGGGAGCGGGGGGCGCTCCCCACAGTTCTTC.

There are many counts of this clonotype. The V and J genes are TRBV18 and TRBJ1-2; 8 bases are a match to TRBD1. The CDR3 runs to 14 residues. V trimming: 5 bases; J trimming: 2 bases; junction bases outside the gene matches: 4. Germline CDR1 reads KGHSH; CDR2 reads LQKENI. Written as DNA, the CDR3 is TGTGCCAGCTCAGAACAGGGGGAAAACTATGGCTACACCTTC. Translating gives CASSEQGENYGYTF.

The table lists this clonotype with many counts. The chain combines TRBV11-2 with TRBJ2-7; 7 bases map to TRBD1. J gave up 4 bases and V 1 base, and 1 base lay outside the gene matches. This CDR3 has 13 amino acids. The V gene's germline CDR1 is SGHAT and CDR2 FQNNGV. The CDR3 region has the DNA TGTGCCAGCAGCTTAGCACAGGGGTACGAGCAGTACTTC. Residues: CASSLAQGYEQYF.

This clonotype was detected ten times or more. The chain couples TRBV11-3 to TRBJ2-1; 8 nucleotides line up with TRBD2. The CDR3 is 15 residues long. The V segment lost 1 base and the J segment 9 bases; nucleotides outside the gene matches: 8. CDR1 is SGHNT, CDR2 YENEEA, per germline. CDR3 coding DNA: TGTGCCAGCAGCTTAGCGGGAGGGCCGAGAGTTGAGCAGTTCTTC. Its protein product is CASSLAGGPRVEQFF.

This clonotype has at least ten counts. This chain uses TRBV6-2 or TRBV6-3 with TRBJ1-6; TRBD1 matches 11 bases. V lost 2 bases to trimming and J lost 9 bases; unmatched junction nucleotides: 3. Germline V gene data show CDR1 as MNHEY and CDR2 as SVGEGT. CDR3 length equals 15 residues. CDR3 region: CASSYEGQGVSPLHF. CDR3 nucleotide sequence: TGTGCCAGCAGTTACGAGGGACAGGGGGTTTCACCCCTCCACTTT.

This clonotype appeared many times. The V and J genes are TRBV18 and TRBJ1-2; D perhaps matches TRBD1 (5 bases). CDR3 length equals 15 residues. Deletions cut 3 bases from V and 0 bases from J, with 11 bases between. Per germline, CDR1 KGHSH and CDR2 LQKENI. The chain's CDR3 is CASSPGGASNYGYTF. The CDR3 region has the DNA TGTGCCAGCTCACCGGGAGGGGCGTCTAACTATGGCTACACCTTC.

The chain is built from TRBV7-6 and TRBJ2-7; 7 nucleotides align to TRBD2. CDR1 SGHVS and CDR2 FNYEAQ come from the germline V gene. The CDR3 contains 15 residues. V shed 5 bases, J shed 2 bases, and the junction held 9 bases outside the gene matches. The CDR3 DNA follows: TGTGCCAGCAGCCCAGGACGAAGCGGGACCTACGAGCAGTACTTC. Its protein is CASSPGRSGTYEQYF.

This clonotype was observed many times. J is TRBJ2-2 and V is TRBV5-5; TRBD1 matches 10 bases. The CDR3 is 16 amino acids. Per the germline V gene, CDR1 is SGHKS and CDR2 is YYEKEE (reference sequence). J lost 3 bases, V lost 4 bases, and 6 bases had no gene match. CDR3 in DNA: TGTGCCAGCAGCACCACCGGGACAGGGGACACCGGGGAGCTGTTTTTT. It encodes CASSTTGTGDTGELFF.

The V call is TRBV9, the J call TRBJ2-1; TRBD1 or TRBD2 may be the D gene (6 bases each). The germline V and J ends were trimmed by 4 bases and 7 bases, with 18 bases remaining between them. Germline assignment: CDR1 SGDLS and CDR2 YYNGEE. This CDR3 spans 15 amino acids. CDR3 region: CASSLGGSRLNEQFF. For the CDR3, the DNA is TGTGCCAGCAGCTTAGGGGGGAGTAGGTTGAATGAGCAGTTCTTC.